These T cell receptor beta chains were read from a single sample in a study of Ad26.COV2.S vaccination and SARS-CoV-2 variants. Profiled with immunoSEQ multiplex PCR; TCRdb holds only in-frame clones, not every one. The sample records approximately 400,000 clones, approximately 84% being singletons. The sample in question was peripheral blood, obtained in a trial of Ad26.COV2.S vaccine versus placebo. Receptor source: a person between 18 and 65 years old who received the Ad26.COV2.S COVID-19 vaccine or a placebo. Both conserved end residues are part of each CDR3. The order of the fields is V gene, D gene, clone size, J gene, CDR3 DNA, CDR3 protein. A D gene is named only where the DNA matches it firmly. For some rows the clone size is stated as once, few or many, or as a class when expanded; others skip it.

TRBV18	TRBD2	NA	TRBJ2-1	TGTGCCAGCTCGCCCAGGACTAGCGGAAGCTACAATGAGCAGTTCTTC	CASSPRTSGSYNEQFF
TRBV27	TRBD1	NA	TRBJ2-2	TGTGCCAGCAGCACCGGGACAGGGGGTCTCGGGGAGCTGTTTTTT	CASSTGTGGLGELFF
TRBV29-1	NA	NA	TRBJ1-3	TGCAGCGTGGGTGGCGGCTCTGGAAACACCATATATTTT	CSVGGGSGNTIYF
TRBV4-1	NA	NA	TRBJ1-5	TGCGCCAGCAGCGCCCTATACAGGACAGCCGATCAGCCCCAGCATTTT	CASSALYRTADQPQHF
TRBV6-8	TRBD1	NA	TRBJ2-2	TGTGCCACCGAGGCTACCGGGACAGCCGTAACAGACAGCAAGGGCGGGGAGCTGTTTTTT	CATEATGTAVTDSKGGELFF
TRBV5-4	NA	NA	TRBJ2-7	TGTGCCAGCAGCTGGGGTGGTAGCGCCTACGAGCAGTACTTC	CASSWGGSAYEQYF
TRBV18	NA	NA	TRBJ2-1	TGTGCCAGCTCTCCGGGGCCTAGCGAATACAATGAGCAGTTCTTC	CASSPGPSEYNEQFF
TRBV12-3/TRBV12-4	NA	once	TRBJ2-5	TGTGCCAGCAGGCAGGGGCTTGTAGAGACCCAGTACTTC	CASRQGLVETQYF
TRBV10-3	NA	NA	TRBJ1-1	TGTGCCACCTTTGGGACTGACAAGATGAACACTGAAGCTTTCTTT	CATFGTDKMNTEAFF
TRBV7-2	NA	NA	TRBJ1-1	TGTGCCAGCAGCTTAATGAGGGCGAACACTGAAGCTTTCTTT	CASSLMRANTEAFF
TRBV7-9	NA	NA	TRBJ2-5	TGTGCCAGCAGCTTAGCGAAAGGGGGAGGAAGGCAAGAGACCCAGTACTTC	CASSLAKGGGRQETQYF
TRBV24-1	NA	once	TRBJ2-3	TGTGCCACCAGTGGTAAGGGGCCGAGCACAGATACGCAGTATTTT	CATSGKGPSTDTQYF
TRBV9	TRBD2	NA	TRBJ2-1	TGTGCCAGCAGCATTTCCGGGACTAGCTGGGATGAGCAGTTCTTC	CASSISGTSWDEQFF
TRBV28	NA	NA	TRBJ2-7	TGTGCCAGCAGTCGCGTACGGGTGGACTACGAGCAGTACTTC	CASSRVRVDYEQYF
TRBV2	TRBD1	NA	TRBJ2-7	TGTGCCAACCCGTCTACAGGGGCCCTCTACGAGCAGTACTTC	CANPSTGALYEQYF
TRBV25-1	NA	NA	TRBJ2-5	TGTGCCAGCAAAAGGGGCCAAGAGACCCAGTACTTC	CASKRGQETQYF
TRBV30	NA	NA	TRBJ1-3	TGTGCCTGGAGTGGGGGAAGAAGCTCTGGAAACACCATATATTTT	CAWSGGRSSGNTIYF
TRBV7-6	NA	NA	TRBJ1-1	TGTGCCAGCAGCTTAGCTTCTGGGGACGGAACTGAAGCTTTCTTT	CASSLASGDGTEAFF
TRBV5-6	NA	NA	TRBJ2-7	TGTGCCAGCAGCTTGGGTCATGGCTCCTACGAGCAGTACTTC	CASSLGHGSYEQYF